This T cell receptor (beta chain) was retrieved from a study of cytomegalovirus exposure and HLA in healthy donors. Trimming cost V 6 bases and J 8 bases; bases outside gene matches: 5. The germline gives CDR1 SGHDT, CDR2 YYEEEE. The CDR3 contains 12 residues. The protocol was immunoSEQ multiplex PCR, while the TCRdb copy is restricted to in-frame clones and leaves out a portion. Of 160,000 or so clones detected, approximately 89% appear once; the ten largest clones hold 2% to 3%. Sequencing input: PBMCs. This receptor was taken from a man aged 18 to 30 in good health and CMV-seropositive. The gene calls are TRBV5-6 and TRBJ1-2; 9 positions match TRBD1. CDR3 residues: CASTPGTGGYTF. CDR3 nucleotide sequence: TGTGCCAGCACCCCCGGGACAGGGGGCTACACCTTC. The variable domain in full, with the rest retrieved from reference TRBV5-6 and TRBJ1-2, is DAGVTQSPTHLIKTRGQQVTLRCSPKSGHDTVSWYQQALGQGPQFIFQYYEEEERQRGNFPDRFSGHQFPNYSSELNVNALLLGDSALYLCASTPGTGGYTFGSGTRLTVV.